A single sample is the source of the 14 T cell receptor beta chains below, sequenced in a study of technical replicates of blood from a handful of donors. TCRdb's table, derived via immunoSEQ multiplex PCR, lists solely in-frame clones and lacks some. There are under 85,000 clones in the sample; approximately 96% occur only once, and approximately 0.32% lies in the top ten. The sequenced material came from T cells isolated from PBMCs. These receptor sequences come from a human donor in good health.

The chain joins TRBV30 to TRBJ2-7, with 7 positions matching TRBD2. V lost 0 bases to trimming and J lost 6 bases; unmatched junction nucleotides: 11. Germline CDR1 is GTSNPN and CDR2 is SVGIG (reference sequence). This CDR3 comprises 15 residues. The CDR3 is CAWSVGRRALSEQYF. CDR3 sequence (DNA): TGTGCCTGGAGTGTCGGGAGGAGAGCCCTTAGCGAGCAGTACTTC.

J is TRBJ2-5 and V is TRBV14; no reliable D call. The germline CDR1 and CDR2 sequences are SGHDN and FVKESK. V lost 6 bases and J lost 5, with 13 bases in between. This CDR3 has 13 amino acids. CDR3 sequence: CASSQLLSETQYF. The CDR3 region has the DNA TGTGCCAGCAGTCAACTGTTGTCGGAGACCCAGTACTTC.

The chain joins TRBV19 to TRBJ2-5, with no clear D. Trimming took 2 bases from V and 5 from J, leaving 9 bases between them. Germline V gene sequence: CDR1 LNHDA, CDR2 SQIVND (reference sequence). This CDR3 has 13 residues. CDR3 coding DNA: TGTGCCAGTAGTATATGGAAGGAGGAGACCCAGTACTTC. This gives the protein CASSIWKEETQYF.

This chain connects TRBV6-6 to TRBJ2-1; 11 nucleotides match TRBD2. The V and J ends lost 5 bases and 9 bases, in that order; junction bases with no gene match: 3. CDR1 and CDR2 (germline): MNHNY, SVGAGI (reference sequence). The CDR3 contains 13 residues. CDR3 nucleotide sequence: TGTGCCAGCAGTCTACTAGCGGGAGTTGAGCAGTTCTTC. Amino acids: CASSLLAGVEQFF.

This chain connects TRBV11-3 to TRBJ2-1; D unresolved. The CDR3 consists of 15 residues. V lost 0 bases, J lost 4 bases, and 10 bases lay in between. Germline CDR1 is SGHNT and CDR2 is YENEEA. CDR3 protein: CASSLEAPDYNEQFF. CDR3 in DNA: TGTGCCAGCAGCTTAGAAGCTCCTGATTACAATGAGCAGTTCTTC.

This chain connects TRBV9 to TRBJ2-3, with D perhaps matching TRBD2 (6 bases). The CDR3 covers 14 residues. CDR1 is SGDLS and CDR2 is YYNGEE in the germline V gene. Between the trimmed V and J ends, which lost 4 bases and 2 bases, there was a span of 11 bases. In nucleotides, the CDR3 is TGTGCCAGCAGCCCCGCGGGGCCCACAGATACGCAGTATTTT. Protein sequence: CASSPAGPTDTQYF. Combining the CDR3 with reference TRBV9 and TRBJ2-3 gives the whole variable domain DSGVTQTPKHLITATGQRVTLRCSPRSGDLSVYWYQQSLDQGLQFLIQYYNGEERAKGNILERFSAQQFPDLHSELNLSSLELGDSALYFCASSPAGPTDTQYFGPGTRLTVL.

The chain has TRBV19 and TRBJ1-1, with D unclear. CDR1 LNHDA and CDR2 SQIVND come from the germline V gene (reference sequence). The CDR3 spans 14 residues. The V gene lost 7 bases and the J gene lost 0 bases, with 12 bases spanning the gap. The CDR3 loop reads CASTETRMNTEAFF. The CDR3 DNA sequence: TGTGCCAGTACCGAGACACGAATGAACACTGAAGCTTTCTTT.

This chain joins TRBV7-2 and TRBJ2-3; 7 bases align to TRBD2. From germline, CDR1 is SGHTA and CDR2 FQGNSA. With V trimmed by 3 bases and J by 0 bases, 12 bases remained unmatched. This CDR3 region has 18 residues. DNA of the CDR3: TGTGCCAGCAGCTTTTTTAAACGGGAGGTCTTAAGCACAGATACGCAGTATTTT. Its protein is CASSFFKREVLSTDTQYF.

The chain joins TRBV6-5 to TRBJ2-3, with TRBD1 matching 7 bases. Germline CDR1 MNHEY, CDR2 SVGAGI. Trimming at V came to 5 bases and at J to 2 bases, leaving 4 bases not matched to a gene. The CDR3 sequence is 14 residues long. CDR3 nucleotides: TGTGCCAGCAGTCCCGGGACAGCCACAGATACGCAGTATTTT. This sequence encodes CASSPGTATDTQYF.

This clone is a singleton in its sample. The V call is TRBV27, the J call TRBJ2-7; TRBD2 agrees at 7 bases. The V gene end was trimmed by 5 bases and the J gene end by 4 bases; junction bases not matched to a gene: 8. Per the germline V gene, CDR1 is MNHEY and CDR2 is SMNVEV (reference sequence). This CDR3 region has 14 residues. This chain's CDR3 is CASSPGGSSYEQYF. The CDR3 coding sequence is TGTGCCAGCAGTCCGGGGGGATCTTCATACGAGCAGTACTTC.

The chain combines TRBV29-1 with TRBJ2-3, with D tentatively TRBD1 (5 bases). CDR1 and CDR2 from the germline V gene are SQVTM and ANQGSEA. The CDR3 contains 15 residues. With 4 bases removed from V and 5 bases from J, the gap between germline ends came to 19 bases. CDR3 loop: CSVGFWRKQEDTQYF. The CDR3 nucleotides are TGCAGCGTTGGGTTCTGGCGGAAACAGGAAGATACGCAGTATTTT.

V and J are TRBV10-3 and TRBJ2-1; TRBD2 agrees at 10 bases. Trimming cost V 0 bases and J 0 bases; bases outside gene matches: 2. The length of the CDR3 is 17 residues. Germline values: CDR1 ENHRY, CDR2 SYGVKD. This CDR3 is CAISESPSGSSYNEQFF. The CDR3, as DNA: TGTGCCATCAGTGAGTCCCCTAGCGGGAGCTCCTACAATGAGCAGTTCTTC.

The chain has TRBV11-2 and TRBJ2-2, with TRBD2 as a possible D gene (5 bases). Trimming shortened V by 2 bases and J by 6 bases, and 10 bases separated the two germline ends. Germline-derived CDR1 and CDR2 are SGHAT and FQNNGV. This CDR3 has 14 amino acids. CDR3 bases: TGTGCCAGCAGCTTACAGCGGTGGGCCGGGGAGCTGTTTTTT. Translated: CASSLQRWAGELFF.

This rearrangement joins TRBV6-5 to TRBJ1-2, with D tentatively TRBD1 (6 bases). Germline CDR1 is MNHEY and CDR2 is SVGAGI. V was shortened by 0 bases and J by 0 bases, with 11 bases between the two germline ends. There are 16 residues in the CDR3. CDR3 bases: TGTGCCAGCAGTTACTCGGTCAGGGGAACTAACTATGGCTACACCTTC. Translating it yields CASSYSVRGTNYGYTF.